What follows are 2 T cell receptor beta chains derived from one specimen sequenced in a study of regulatory T cells in long-lasting Graves disease (dated by TCRdb to the early 2020s). The method was multiplex PCR. The listed sequencing device is Illumina HiSeq 4000. CDR3 regions were amplified by Arm-PCR with iRepertoire HTBI primers to construct TCR beta libraries. TCRdb took the public reads, trimmed them with fastp at Q25, ran MiXCR for clone calling and kept in-frame beta chains. Records with the same CDR3 protein are collapsed into one entry carrying the most frequent genes and DNA. The sample records hundreds of thousands of distinct CDR3 sequences, around 20% of which are singletons. Roughly an eighth of the sample goes to the ten largest clones. Taken with the paper, the label for time point translates to: persistent/refractory GD, antithyroid drugs over 5 years with positive TRAb. RNA was extracted from PBMCs in TRIzol for both TCR sequencing and RNA sequencing.

The sequencing used peripheral blood mononuclear cells (PBMCs), collected when the disease was refractory, from a patient treated with antithyroid drugs. The receptor source for this set is a female donor with Graves disease.

This clonotype was detected ten times or more. This sequence joins TRBV30 and TRBJ1-2; the D gene is possibly TRBD1 (6 bases). Looked up from germline, CDR1 is GTSNPN and CDR2 is SVGIG (reference sequence). Trimming stripped 2 bases from V and 4 bases from J, with 11 bases between. CDR3 length: 13 residues. The CDR3 sequence is CAWSTRGAYGYTF. The CDR3 DNA reads TGTGCCTGGAGTACTAGGGGGGCCTATGGCTACACCTTC.

The CDR3 DNA follows: TGCAGTGCTAGAATCGACAGCCCTCCCCAGCCCCAGCATTTT. This codes for CSARIDSPPQPQHF. The rearrangement links TRBV20-1 to TRBJ1-5, with D tentatively TRBD1 (5 bases). V was clipped by 2 bases and J by 7 bases, with 15 bases between them. This CDR3 has 14 residues. Germline V gene lookup returns CDR1 DFQATT and CDR2 SNEGSKA (reference sequence).